This TCR beta chain is drawn from a study of PD-1 blockade in mismatch repair-deficient tumors. The CDR3 sequence is 15 residues long. V dropped 5 bases and J dropped 0 bases, with 13 bases sitting between them. Looked up from germline, CDR1 is SGHNT and CDR2 is YENEEA. This table comes from immunoSEQ multiplex PCR, and its TCRdb copy is limited to in-frame clones, with some not included. The sample gives some 100,000 clones, 82% of which show up once; approximately 6.8% is in the top ten. Specimen: peripheral blood, collected approximately 8 months after starting pembrolizumab. V usage is TRBV11-3 and J usage is TRBJ1-1; no clear D gene. This receptor was taken from an adult with mismatch repair-deficient cancer. This chain's CDR3 is CASSPEGPMNTEAFF. The CDR3 DNA sequence: TGTGCCAGCAGCCCAGAAGGGCCCATGAACACTGAAGCTTTCTTT.